Listed below are T cell receptor beta chains from one sample, sequenced in a study of blood T cell repertoires in COVID-19. Measured with immunoSEQ multiplex PCR; TCRdb has only the in-frame clones, and not every one. The data contain about 200,000 clones, approximately 85% of them singletons. Material: peripheral blood. The receptors originated from a woman between 65 and 79 years old with COVID-19, enrolled during active disease. The conserved cysteine and the conserved F or W are not part of the CDR3 here.

>TRBV21-1|10
ASSKDSYEQY
>TRBV5-4|13
ASSFSSGGQETQY
>TRBV7-7|13
ASSSGTSAGNTIY
>TRBV19|13
ASLERHALNYGYT
>TRBV20-1|9
SASNGYEQY
>TRBV5-4|12
ASSPGVFGNTIY
>TRBV3-1/TRBV3-2|20
ASSQDKGRGDRFKGSNQPQH
>TRBV6-5|11
ASRVSGGYGYT
>TRBV5-1|13
ASSSRQGQNTEAF
>TRBV30|11
AWSETRGNEQF
>TRBV2|12
ASSEGLSTDTQY
>TRBV12-3/TRBV12-4|11
ASLDRDRNTIY
>TRBV7-2|12
ASGTGEGENIQY
>TRBV15|11
ATLRIRGSPLH
>TRBV24-1|11
ATRGQGNTEAF
>TRBV5-1|12
ASSTGQSSYEQY
>TRBV19|10
ASSRDRDGYT
>TRBV4-3|14
ASSQDLGASNQPQH
>TRBV29-1|11
SVVGQLNTEAF
>TRBV19|13
ASSPRDRGFQPQH
>TRBV18|12
ASSNTGGNTEAF
>TRBV3-1/TRBV3-2|17
ASSQPGLAGKGAYNEQF
>TRBV6-5|10
AAQESGNTIY
>TRBV6-2/TRBV6-3|13
ASSYTQRVAYEQY